The next 4 T cell receptor beta chains were all read from a single sample in a study of T cell responses to AZD1222 COVID-19 vaccine. TCRdb's copy holds only in-frame clones and misses some; the assay was immunoSEQ multiplex PCR. The sample lists tens of thousands of clones; around 80% were seen once. Sequenced material: peripheral blood, taken on day 0 of AZD1222 vaccination. These receptors originate from an adult in good health.

The chain couples TRBV4-2 to TRBJ2-2; D remains ambiguous. There are 13 residues in the CDR3. The germline V gene encodes CDR1 LGHNA and CDR2 YNFKEQ. V was shortened by 3 bases and J by 6 bases, with 8 bases between the two germline ends. CDR3 nucleotide sequence: TGTGCCAGCAGCCAGACCAGACCCGGGGAGCTGTTTTTT. It translates to CASSQTRPGELFF.

The chain is built from TRBV19 and TRBJ1-1; D call uncertain. The germline V and J ends were trimmed by 10 bases and 0 bases, with 15 bases remaining between them. There are 14 residues in the CDR3. In germline, CDR1 is LNHDA, CDR2 SQIVND (reference sequence). The CDR3 reads CATSRNFMNTEAFF. As DNA, the CDR3 is TGTGCCACCAGTCGGAACTTTATGAACACTGAAGCTTTCTTT.

This clone has a single count. This chain connects TRBV5-1 to TRBJ2-7; 10 bases line up with TRBD1. Germline CDR1 SGHRS, CDR2 YFSETQ. Trimming took 4 bases from V and 4 from J; bases not matched to a gene: 5. CDR3 length: 14 amino acids. CDR3 in DNA: TGCGCCAGCAGCCTTAAGGACAGGGGGTACGAGCAGTACTTC. It translates to CASSLKDRGYEQYF. Full variable domain (missing parts from reference TRBV5-1 and TRBJ2-7): KAGVTQTPRYLIKTRGQQVTLSCSPISGHRSVSWYQQTPGQGLQFLFEYFSETQRNKGNFPGRFSGRQFSNSRSEMNVSTLELGDSALYLCASSLKDRGYEQYFGPGTRLTVT.

This clone was seen a single time. The CDR3 reads CASSPKTGVSTSTNYGYTF. CDR3 nucleotides: TGTGCCAGCAGCCCGAAGACGGGGGTTTCTACTTCCACTAACTATGGCTACACCTTC. The rearrangement joins TRBV7-9 to TRBJ1-2, with D perhaps TRBD1 (5 bases). Trimming removed 5 bases from V and 0 bases from J, with 25 bases in between. CDR1 is SEHNR and CDR2 is FQNEAQ in the germline V gene (reference sequence). The CDR3 runs to 19 residues. The full variable domain, rest sourced from reference TRBV7-9 and TRBJ1-2, is DTGVSQNPRHKITKRGQNVTFRCDPISEHNRLYWYRQTLGQGPEFLTYFQNEAQLEKSRLLSDRFSAERPKGSFSTLEIQRTEQGDSAMYLCASSPKTGVSTSTNYGYTFGSGTRLTVV.